A selection of T cell receptor beta chains follows, all from one sample in a study of regulatory T cells. TCRdb keeps only in-frame clones here, not all; method: immunoSEQ multiplex PCR. The sample has approximately 37,000 clones, approximately 90% seen once. Source material: conventional CD4+ T cells sorted from blood. The receptors here all came from a person aged 18-30 years with CD3G deficiency. The CDR3 runs from the conserved cysteine through the conserved F or W. The D gene is left open where the match is weak. Part of the rows lack a size; the others show once, few, many or a class for expanded clones.

v_call,j_call,d_call,cdr3_length,clone_size,cdr3_nt,cdr3_aa
TRBV5-1,TRBJ2-5,NA,16,NA,TGCGCCAGCAGCCCAGGACCCGCTAGGGGGCAAGAGACCCAGTACTTC,CASSPGPARGQETQYF
TRBV6-1,TRBJ2-7,NA,12,few,TGTGCCAGCACGGACCCCACGCGCGAGCAGTACTTC,CASTDPTREQYF
TRBV5-1,TRBJ1-6,TRBD1,13,NA,TGCGCCAGCAGAGGACAGGGGAGTTCACCCCTCCACTTT,CASRGQGSSPLHF
TRBV6-1,TRBJ1-1,NA,15,medium-sized,TGTGCCAGCAGGAACACACAGGGAGGGGGCACTGAAGCTTTCTTT,CASRNTQGGGTEAFF
TRBV10-3,TRBJ2-7,NA,11,NA,TGTGCCACCGCCCGGGGTGACGAGCAGTACTTC,CATARGDEQYF
TRBV6-6,TRBJ1-2,NA,12,NA,TGTGCCAGCAGCTCCCGATGGGGGGGCTACACCTTC,CASSSRWGGYTF
TRBV28,TRBJ2-2,NA,15,NA,TGTGCCAGCAGACGAACAGGGAAGAACACCGGGGAGCTGTTTTTT,CASRRTGKNTGELFF
TRBV10-3,TRBJ2-3,NA,11,NA,TGTGCCATAGGAGGGGTTCGGACGCAGTATTTT,CAIGGVRTQYF
TRBV28,TRBJ2-1,NA,16,NA,TGTGCCAGCAGTTCATACGGACAGCGGATGGGGAATGAGCAGTTCTTC,CASSSYGQRMGNEQFF
TRBV11-2,TRBJ2-2,TRBD1,18,once,TGTGCCAGCAGCTTACCAAGACAGGGAGTAAAGGGCACCGGGGAGCTGTTTTTT,CASSLPRQGVKGTGELFF
TRBV10-3,TRBJ2-3,NA,13,NA,TGTGCCATCAGTGCGAATAGCGGAGATACGCAGTATTTT,CAISANSGDTQYF